This T cell receptor (beta chain) originates from a study of glioma-infiltrating T cells after dendritic cell vaccination. At the level of the study: Three intradermal dendritic cell vaccine injections were given every two weeks.

No glioblastoma patient carried an isocitrate dehydrogenase mutation. Repertoires were generated with immunoSEQ multiplex PCR, while TCRdb's copy carries only in-frame clones and drops some. The data hold around 32,000 clones, with over 90% observed a single time. The clonotype was recovered from a human donor with glioblastoma. The starting material was blood, obtained before dendritic cell vaccination.

The CDR3 region has the DNA TGTGCCAGCAGTTACTCGTTTACTAGCGGGTTGGAGACCCAGTACTTC. It specifies CASSYSFTSGLETQYF. The rearrangement links TRBV6-5 to TRBJ2-5, with 9 bases fitting TRBD2. With 0 bases clipped from V and 5 bases from J, the junction kept 7 bases outside the gene matches. This CDR3 comprises 16 residues. Germline assignment: CDR1 MNHEY and CDR2 SVGAGI.